What follows are 11 T cell receptor beta chains derived from one specimen sequenced in a study of OX40 agonist ivuxolimab in advanced cancers. TCRdb's table, derived via immunoSEQ multiplex PCR, lists solely in-frame clones and lacks some. Of roughly 32,000 clones in the sample, around 83% were seen once. The sequenced sample was CD4+ or CD8+ T cells sorted from blood, obtained in a trial of the OX40 agonist ivuxolimab. Receptors were obtained from an adult with an advanced solid tumor such as melanoma, head and neck, liver or kidney cancer.

Comments on this clone: Since no conserved phenylalanine or tryptophan closes the CDR3, a read error is the likely cause. The DNA is left out, because the CDR3 cannot be placed on it with certainty; the CDR3 is given as TCRdb lists it. V and J are TRBV5-6 and TRBJ2-7; TRBD1, the table's D call, lacks a check against the DNA. The CDR3 length equals 13 residues, ends included. The germline CDR1 and CDR2 sequences are SGHDT and YYEEEE. The CDR3 spells CASRPLDRFFPGI.

This clone showed up just a few times. The CDR3 bases are TGCGCCAGCAGCTTGCAGGCTAGCGGGGGTACAGATACGCAGTATTTT. Its protein product is CASSLQASGGTDTQYF. The genes are TRBV5-1 and TRBJ2-3; 10 bases match TRBD2. V lost 1 base to trimming and J lost 3 bases; unmatched junction nucleotides: 5. The CDR3 runs 16 residues. From germline, CDR1 is SGHRS and CDR2 YFSETQ.

This clone was counted a few times. The gene calls are TRBV11-2 and TRBJ2-7, with TRBD2 identical over 7 bases. There are 17 residues in the CDR3. Losses at the gene ends were 1 base for V and 4 bases for J; bases not matched to a gene: 13. Germline V gene data show CDR1 as SGHAT and CDR2 as FQNNGV. CDR3 sequence: CASSLVVGRVKGYEQYF. The DNA for the CDR3 is TGTGCCAGCAGCTTAGTGGTGGGGAGGGTAAAGGGATACGAGCAGTACTTC.

The chain uses TRBV30 and TRBJ2-7; TRBD1 matches 8 bases. The CDR3 spans 12 residues. CDR1 and CDR2 from the germline V gene are GTSNPN and SVGIG (reference sequence). Germline trimming cut 3 bases from V and 3 bases from J; bases unmatched to any gene: 1. The CDR3 sequence is CAWRQGGYEQYF. The CDR3 DNA reads TGTGCCTGGAGACAGGGGGGCTACGAGCAGTACTTC.

The CDR3 nucleotides read TGTGCCAGCAGCGAGACGGAGAACACCGGGGAGCTGTTTTTT. It specifies CASSETENTGELFF. The V gene is TRBV7-6, the J gene TRBJ2-2; no definite D call. This CDR3 has 14 residues. Between the trimmed V and J ends, which lost 5 bases and 1 base, there was a span of 8 bases. In germline, CDR1 is SGHVS, CDR2 FNYEAQ.

J is TRBJ1-5 and V is TRBV10-2, with a possible D match to TRBD1 (6 bases). With 9 bases removed from V and 6 bases from J, the gap between germline ends came to 15 bases. CDR1 is WSHSY, CDR2 SAAADI, per germline. This CDR3 contains 13 residues. The DNA for the CDR3 is TGCGCCAGTATGGAGGGGGTGACTCAGCCCCAGCATTTT. It specifies CASMEGVTQPQHF.

Of note for this clone: An end of the junction does not agree with germline; a read error may underlie this. V is TRBV10-2 and J is TRBJ2-5, with TRBD1 as a possible D gene (5 bases). The CDR3 covers 9 residues. CDR1 and CDR2 (germline): WSHSY, SAAADI. DNA for the CDR3: TGCGCCAGTCTCAGGGCCCGTGACTTC. Protein: CASLRARDF.

The rearrangement links TRBV11-2 to TRBJ2-7; 7 bases map to TRBD1. Germline V gene data show CDR1 as SGHAT and CDR2 as FQNNGV. CDR3 length: 15 residues. The V and J ends lost 2 bases and 0 bases, in that order; junction bases with no gene match: 4. The CDR3 DNA reads as TGTGCCAGCAGCTTAATGACAGGGAGCTCCTACGAGCAGTACTTC. Translating gives CASSLMTGSSYEQYF. Filled out from reference TRBV11-2 and TRBJ2-7, the complete variable domain reads EAGVAQSPRYKIIEKRQSVAFWCNPISGHATLYWYQQILGQGPKLLIQFQNNGVVDDSQLPKDRFSAERLKGVDSTLKIQPAKLEDSAVYLCASSLMTGSSYEQYFGPGTRLTVT.

CDR3 sequence reads: CASSNQRVSGQPQHF. In DNA, the CDR3 is TGTGCCAGCAGCAACCAAAGGGTATCTGGTCAGCCCCAGCATTTT. This rearrangement joins TRBV7-9 to TRBJ1-5; D call uncertain. Germline V gene data show CDR1 as SEHNR and CDR2 as FQNEAQ (reference sequence). Trimming cost V 5 bases and J 6 bases, with 17 bases left between them. This CDR3 is built from 15 residues.

The chain couples TRBV7-9 to TRBJ2-7; TRBD1 agrees at 9 bases. V shed 6 bases and J 8 bases; nucleotides not matched to a gene: 11. The germline V gene encodes CDR1 SEHNR and CDR2 FQNEAQ (reference sequence). This CDR3 region has 14 residues. DNA for the CDR3: TGTGCCAGCAGTAAGGGGACAGGGTCTGGTAAGCAGTACTTC. It encodes CASSKGTGSGKQYF.

CDR3 region: CASSLSYTNTGELFF. CDR3 sequence (DNA): TGTGCCAGCAGTTTATCTTATACGAACACCGGGGAGCTGTTTTTT. This chain joins TRBV27 and TRBJ2-2; no definite D call. The CDR3 extends over 15 amino acids. Trimming left V 0 bases short and J 0 bases short, with 5 bases between. CDR1 and CDR2 from the germline V gene are MNHEY and SMNVEV (reference sequence).